The 5 T cell receptor beta chains reported below all come from one sample, sequenced in a study of CD8+ T cells in alopecia areata. Treatment reported: oral pan-JAK inhibitor, 5-10 mg twice daily. Extracted RNA was reverse transcribed into cDNA, the sequencing template. Profiled with immunoSEQ multiplex PCR; TCRdb holds only in-frame clones, not every one. The sample shows more than 200,000 clones, approximately 67% of them seen only once. The specimen comprised CD4+ T cells sorted from blood, sampled at approximately week 42, from a patient treated with tofacitinib. The receptor set was obtained from a human donor with alopecia areata.

The J gene is TRBJ1-1, the V gene TRBV10-3, with D tentatively TRBD1 (6 bases). CDR1 and CDR2 (germline): ENHRY, SYGVKD. V lost 5 bases, J lost 1 base, and 11 bases lay in between. This CDR3 is built from 14 residues. The CDR3 bases are TGTGCCATCAGTCCCTGGACAGCGAACACTGAAGCTTTCTTT. Its translation: CAISPWTANTEAFF.

The CDR3 here is CASSNLNRGQETQYF. The CDR3 coding sequence is TGTGCCAGCAGTAACCTCAACAGGGGCCAGGAGACCCAGTACTTC. The rearrangement joins TRBV6-1 to TRBJ2-5, with 7 positions matching TRBD1. V trimming: 5 bases; J trimming: 5 bases; junction bases outside the gene matches: 11. The CDR3 has 15 residues. CDR1 is MNHNS and CDR2 is SASEGT in the germline V gene.

This clone came up a few times. J is TRBJ2-1 and V is TRBV29-1, with D possibly matching TRBD2 (6 bases). This CDR3 region has 13 residues. V was pared by 5 bases and J by 5 bases, with 13 bases between. CDR1 and CDR2 (germline): SQVTM, ANQGSEA. DNA for the CDR3: TGCAGCGTTTTAGTAGCGGTCCACAATGAGCAGTTCTTC. Translating it yields CSVLVAVHNEQFF.

The CDR3 DNA follows: TGCAGCGTTGAAGCTGCCCGGGACAGGACGTACAATGAGCAGTTCTTC. Translating gives CSVEAARDRTYNEQFF. The chain links TRBV29-1 to TRBJ2-1, with 8 bases identical to TRBD1. Germline CDR1 is SQVTM and CDR2 is ANQGSEA. The trim removed 1 base at V and 4 bases at J, leaving 9 bases unmatched. The CDR3 is 16 amino acids.

V usage is TRBV7-2 and J usage is TRBJ2-3, with 7 positions matching TRBD1. Looked up from germline, CDR1 is SGHTA and CDR2 is FQGNSA. This CDR3 is built from 15 residues. With V trimmed by 5 bases and J by 2 bases, 7 bases remained unmatched. In DNA, the CDR3 is TGTGCCAGCAGCCGAACAGGGGTTACCACAGATACGCAGTATTTT. Its protein product is CASSRTGVTTDTQYF.